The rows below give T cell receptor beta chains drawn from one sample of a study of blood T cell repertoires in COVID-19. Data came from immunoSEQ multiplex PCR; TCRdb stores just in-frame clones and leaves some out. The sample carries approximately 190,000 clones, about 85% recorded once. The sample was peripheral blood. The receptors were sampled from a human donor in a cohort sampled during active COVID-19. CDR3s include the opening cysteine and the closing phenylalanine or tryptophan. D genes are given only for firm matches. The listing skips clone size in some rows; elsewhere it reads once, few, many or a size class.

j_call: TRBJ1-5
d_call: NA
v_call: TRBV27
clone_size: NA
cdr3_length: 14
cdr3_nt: TGTGCCAGCAGTTTCCGGGGGAGCAATCAGCCCCAGCATTTT
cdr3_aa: CASSFRGSNQPQHF

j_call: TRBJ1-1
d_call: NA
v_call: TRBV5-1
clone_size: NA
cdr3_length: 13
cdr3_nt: TGCGCCAGCAGTAAAGAATCGGGGTTTGAAGCTTTCTTT
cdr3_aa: CASSKESGFEAFF

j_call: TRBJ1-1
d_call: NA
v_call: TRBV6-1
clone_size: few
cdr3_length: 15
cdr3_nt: TGTGCCAGCAGTGAAGCCGCGGCTGATTGGGCTGAAGCTTTCTTT
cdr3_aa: CASSEAAADWAEAFF

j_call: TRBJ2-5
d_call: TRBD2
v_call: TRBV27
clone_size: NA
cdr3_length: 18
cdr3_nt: TGTGCCAGCAGTTTAAAGTTTCCTAGCGGGGGGCTCGTGGAGACCCAGTACTTC
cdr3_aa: CASSLKFPSGGLVETQYF

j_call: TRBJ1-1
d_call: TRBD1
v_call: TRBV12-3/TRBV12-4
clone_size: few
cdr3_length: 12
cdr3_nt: TGTGCCAGCGGGGGACAGTACACTGAAGCTTTCTTT
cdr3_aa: CASGGQYTEAFF

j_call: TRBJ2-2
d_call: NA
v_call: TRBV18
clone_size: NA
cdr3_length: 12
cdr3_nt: TGTGCCAGCTCACCAAGCTTCGGGGAGCTGTTTTTT
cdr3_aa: CASSPSFGELFF

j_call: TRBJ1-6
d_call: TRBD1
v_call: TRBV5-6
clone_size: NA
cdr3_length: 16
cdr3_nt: TGTGCCAGCAGCTTGGTAGGGACAGGGGCGGATTCACCCCTCCACTTT
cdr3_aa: CASSLVGTGADSPLHF

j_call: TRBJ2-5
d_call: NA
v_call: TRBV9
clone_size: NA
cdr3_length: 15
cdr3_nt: TGTGCCAGCAGCGTAGGGGGGAGGCTCCAAGAGACCCAGTACTTC
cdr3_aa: CASSVGGRLQETQYF

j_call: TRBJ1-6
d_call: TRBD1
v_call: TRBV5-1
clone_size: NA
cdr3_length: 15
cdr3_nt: TGCGCCAGCAGCCTGGGACAGGGTCGGAATTCACCCCTCCACTTT
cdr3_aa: CASSLGQGRNSPLHF

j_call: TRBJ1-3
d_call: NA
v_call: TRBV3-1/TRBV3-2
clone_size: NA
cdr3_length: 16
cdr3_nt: TGTGCCAGCAGCCAAGCCGGGACAATCTCTGGAAACACCATATATTTT
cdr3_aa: CASSQAGTISGNTIYF

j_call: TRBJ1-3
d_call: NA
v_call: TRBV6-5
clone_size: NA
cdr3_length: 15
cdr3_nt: TGTGCCAGCAGTTACTCCGACAGAGCTGGAAACACCATATATTTT
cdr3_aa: CASSYSDRAGNTIYF

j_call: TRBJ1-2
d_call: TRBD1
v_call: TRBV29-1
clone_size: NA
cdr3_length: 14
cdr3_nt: TGCAGCGTTGGCAAGGGACAGGGCCGATATGGCTACACCTTC
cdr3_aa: CSVGKGQGRYGYTF

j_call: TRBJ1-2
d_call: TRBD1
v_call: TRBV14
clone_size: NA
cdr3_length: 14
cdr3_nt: TGTGCCAGCAGCCAAAGTAGACAGGGCTATGGCTACACCTTC
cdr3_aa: CASSQSRQGYGYTF

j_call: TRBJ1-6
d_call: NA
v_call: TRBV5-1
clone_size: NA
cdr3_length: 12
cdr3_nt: TGCGCCAGCAGCGGGGGGACCCCACCCCTCCACTTT
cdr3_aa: CASSGGTPPLHF

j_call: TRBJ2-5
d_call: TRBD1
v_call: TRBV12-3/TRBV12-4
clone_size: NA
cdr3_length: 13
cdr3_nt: TGTGCCAGCACCAGACAGGGGTGGGAGACCCAGTACTTC
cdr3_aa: CASTRQGWETQYF

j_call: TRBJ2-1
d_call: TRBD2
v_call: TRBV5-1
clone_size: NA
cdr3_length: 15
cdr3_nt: TGCGCCAGCAGGTTAGCGGGGAGCTCCTACAATGAGCAGTTCTTC
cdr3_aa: CASRLAGSSYNEQFF

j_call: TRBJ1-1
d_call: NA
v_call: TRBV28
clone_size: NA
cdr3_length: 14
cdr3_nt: TGTGCCAGCAGGGATACGACAGTGAACACTGAAGCTTTCTTT
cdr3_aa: CASRDTTVNTEAFF

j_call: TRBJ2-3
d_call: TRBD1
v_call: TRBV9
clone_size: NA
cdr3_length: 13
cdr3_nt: TGTGCCAGCAGCGGACAGGGGGCGATGACGCAGTATTTT
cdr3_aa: CASSGQGAMTQYF

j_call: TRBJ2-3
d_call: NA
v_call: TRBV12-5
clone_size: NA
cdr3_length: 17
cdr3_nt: TGTGCTAGTGGTTTGGCGACGCTAGGTGTGGGCACAGATACGCAGTATTTT
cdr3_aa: CASGLATLGVGTDTQYF

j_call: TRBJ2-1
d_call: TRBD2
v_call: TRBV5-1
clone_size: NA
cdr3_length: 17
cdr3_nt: TGCGCCAGCAGCCACGGACTAGCGGGGCGAGGGGCGAATGAGCAGTTCTTC
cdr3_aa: CASSHGLAGRGANEQFF

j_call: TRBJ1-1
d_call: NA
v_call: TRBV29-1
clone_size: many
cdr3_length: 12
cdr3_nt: TGCAGCGTTGAAGGGCAGGGCTCTGAAGCTTTCTTT
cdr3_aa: CSVEGQGSEAFF

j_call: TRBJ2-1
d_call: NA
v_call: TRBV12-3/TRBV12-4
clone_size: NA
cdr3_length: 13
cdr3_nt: TGTGCCAGCAGTTTAAATCCGGGAATGGAGCAGTTCTTC
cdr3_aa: CASSLNPGMEQFF

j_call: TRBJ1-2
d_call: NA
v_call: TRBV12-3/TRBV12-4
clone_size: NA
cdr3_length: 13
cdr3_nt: TGTGCCAGCAGTTTTGCAGGGTGGACGGGCTACACCTTC
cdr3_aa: CASSFAGWTGYTF

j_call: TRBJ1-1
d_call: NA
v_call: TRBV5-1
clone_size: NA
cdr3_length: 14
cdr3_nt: TGCGCCAGCAGCTTTACCGGGAAGAACACTGAAGCTTTCTTT
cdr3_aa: CASSFTGKNTEAFF

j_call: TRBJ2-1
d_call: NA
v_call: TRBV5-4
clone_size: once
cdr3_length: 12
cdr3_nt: TGTGCCAGCAGCGCCATGCTAGGTGAGCAGTTCTTC
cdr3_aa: CASSAMLGEQFF

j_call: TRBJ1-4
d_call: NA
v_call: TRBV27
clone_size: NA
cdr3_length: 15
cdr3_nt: TGTGCCACTCAGGCCTCCAGGCATGGTAATGAAAAACTGTTTTTT
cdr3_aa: CATQASRHGNEKLFF

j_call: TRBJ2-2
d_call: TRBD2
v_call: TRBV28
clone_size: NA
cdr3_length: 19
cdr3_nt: TGTGCCAGCAGTTTCATTGCTAGCGGGAGCGTGGTTGATACCGGGGAGCTGTTTTTT
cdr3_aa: CASSFIASGSVVDTGELFF

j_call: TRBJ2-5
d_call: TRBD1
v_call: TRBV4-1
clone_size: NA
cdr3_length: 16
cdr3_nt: TGCGCCAGCAGCCAAGGCGGCTTAGGGGGCTCGGAGACCCAGTACTTC
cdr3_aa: CASSQGGLGGSETQYF

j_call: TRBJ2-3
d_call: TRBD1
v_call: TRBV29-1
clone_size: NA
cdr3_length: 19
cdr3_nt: TGCAGCGTTGAATCCCGTCGGGGACAGATTACTTCTAGCACAGATACGCAGTATTTT
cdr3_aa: CSVESRRGQITSSTDTQYF

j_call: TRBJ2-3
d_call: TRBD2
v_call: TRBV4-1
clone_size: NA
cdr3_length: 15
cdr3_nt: TGCGCCAGCAGACTCCCCGGGACTAGCGACGATACGCAGTATTTT
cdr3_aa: CASRLPGTSDDTQYF

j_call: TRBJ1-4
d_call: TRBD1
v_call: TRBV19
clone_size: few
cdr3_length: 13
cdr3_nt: TGTGCCAGCCGGGACAGAATTAATGAAAAACTGTTTTTT
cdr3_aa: CASRDRINEKLFF

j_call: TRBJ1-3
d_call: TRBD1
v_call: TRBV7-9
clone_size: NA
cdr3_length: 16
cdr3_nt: TGTGCCAGCAGCCGGGGACAGGGAATGACCGGAAACACCATATATTTT
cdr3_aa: CASSRGQGMTGNTIYF

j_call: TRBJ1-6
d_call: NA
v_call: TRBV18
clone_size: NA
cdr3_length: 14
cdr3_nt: TGTGCCAGCTCACAAGGCGGGGACAATTCACCCCTCCACTTT
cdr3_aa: CASSQGGDNSPLHF

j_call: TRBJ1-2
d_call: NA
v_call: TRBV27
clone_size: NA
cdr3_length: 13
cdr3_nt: TGTGCCAGCAGCCCCGGGGGGGCTCGGGGCTACACCTTC
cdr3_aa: CASSPGGARGYTF

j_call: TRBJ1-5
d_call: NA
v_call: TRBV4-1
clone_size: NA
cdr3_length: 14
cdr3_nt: TGCGCCAGCAGCCAAGGACAGTCTTATCAGCCCCAGCATTTT
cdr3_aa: CASSQGQSYQPQHF

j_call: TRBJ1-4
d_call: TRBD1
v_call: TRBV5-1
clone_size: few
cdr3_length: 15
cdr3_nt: TGCGCCAGCAGCTCATCCGGGGACAGTTATGAAAAACTGTTTTTT
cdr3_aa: CASSSSGDSYEKLFF

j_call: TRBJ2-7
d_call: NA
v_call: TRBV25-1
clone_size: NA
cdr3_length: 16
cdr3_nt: TGTGCCAGCAGTGCCCAGAGGGACTCCCATCCCTACGAGCAGTACTTC
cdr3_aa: CASSAQRDSHPYEQYF

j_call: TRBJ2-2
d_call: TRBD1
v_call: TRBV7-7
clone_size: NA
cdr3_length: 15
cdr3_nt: TGTGCTAGCAGCCCGACGACAGGGGGCGGCGGGGAGCTGTTTTTT
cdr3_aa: CASSPTTGGGGELFF

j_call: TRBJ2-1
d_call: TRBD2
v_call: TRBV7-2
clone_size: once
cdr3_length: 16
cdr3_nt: TGTGCCAGCACTCCGTTCGGGACTAGTGTCTACAATGAGCAGTTCTTC
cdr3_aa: CASTPFGTSVYNEQFF

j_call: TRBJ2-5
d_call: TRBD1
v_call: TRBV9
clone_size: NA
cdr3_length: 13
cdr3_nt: TGTGCCAGCAGCCCGGACAGGGTTGAGACCCAGTACTTC
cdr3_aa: CASSPDRVETQYF

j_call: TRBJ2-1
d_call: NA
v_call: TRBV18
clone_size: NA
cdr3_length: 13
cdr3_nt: TGTGCCAGCTCGCAATTCCGGGACACCGAGCAGTTCTTC
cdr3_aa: CASSQFRDTEQFF

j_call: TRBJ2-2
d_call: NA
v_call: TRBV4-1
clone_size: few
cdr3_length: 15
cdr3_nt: TGCGCCAGCAGCCCTGAGGAGGGCAGGGTGGGGGAGCTGTTTTTT
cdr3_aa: CASSPEEGRVGELFF

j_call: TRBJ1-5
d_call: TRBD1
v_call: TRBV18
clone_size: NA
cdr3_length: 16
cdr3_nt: TGTGCCAGCTCACTACGGACAGGGTTAAGCAATCAGCCCCAGCATTTT
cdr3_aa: CASSLRTGLSNQPQHF

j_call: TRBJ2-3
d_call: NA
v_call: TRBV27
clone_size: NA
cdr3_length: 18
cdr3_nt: TGTGCCAGCAGTTCTCTCGCGGGGGCACCCCCTAGCACAGATACGCAGTATTTT
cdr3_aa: CASSSLAGAPPSTDTQYF

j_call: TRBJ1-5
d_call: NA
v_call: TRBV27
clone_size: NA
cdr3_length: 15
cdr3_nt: TGTGCCAGCAGAAAAGAAGCGGGGGCAGGTCAGCCCCAGCATTTT
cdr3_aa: CASRKEAGAGQPQHF

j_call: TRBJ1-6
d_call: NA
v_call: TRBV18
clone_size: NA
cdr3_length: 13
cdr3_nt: TGTGCCAGCTGCCTAATAAGTAATTCACCCCTCCACTTT
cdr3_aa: CASCLISNSPLHF

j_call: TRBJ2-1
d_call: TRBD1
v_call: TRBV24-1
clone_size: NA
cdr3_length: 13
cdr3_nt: TGTGCCACCAAACAGGGGACGTACAATGAGCAGTTCTTC
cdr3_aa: CATKQGTYNEQFF

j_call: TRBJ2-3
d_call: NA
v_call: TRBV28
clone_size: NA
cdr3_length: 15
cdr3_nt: TGTGCCAGCAGTTTAGCGGGATCTATTACAGATACGCAGTATTTT
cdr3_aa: CASSLAGSITDTQYF

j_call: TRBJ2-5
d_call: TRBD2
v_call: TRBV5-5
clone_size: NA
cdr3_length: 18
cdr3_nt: TGTGCCAGCGGCCGCGGCCTAGCGGGGGCCACTACCACAGAGACCCAGTACTTC
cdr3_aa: CASGRGLAGATTTETQYF

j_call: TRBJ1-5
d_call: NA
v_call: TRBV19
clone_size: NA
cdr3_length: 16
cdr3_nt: TGTGCCAGTAGTGAAAGCGGGACAATCGGTGGTCAGCCCCAGCATTTT
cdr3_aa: CASSESGTIGGQPQHF

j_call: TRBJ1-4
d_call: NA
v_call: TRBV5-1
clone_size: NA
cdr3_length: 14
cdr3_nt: TGCGCCAGCAGCATAGCAGGGGCTAATGAAAAACTGTTTTTT
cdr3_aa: CASSIAGANEKLFF

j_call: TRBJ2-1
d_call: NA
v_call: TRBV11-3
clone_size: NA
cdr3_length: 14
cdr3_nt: TGTGCCAGCAGCTTAGGACAGATCTACAATGAGCAGTTCTTC
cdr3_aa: CASSLGQIYNEQFF

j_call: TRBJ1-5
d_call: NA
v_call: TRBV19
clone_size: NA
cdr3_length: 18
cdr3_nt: TGTGCCAGTAGTATCGGAGGGCCCCGGGGTGGGGCAATACGGCCCCAGCATTTT
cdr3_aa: CASSIGGPRGGAIRPQHF

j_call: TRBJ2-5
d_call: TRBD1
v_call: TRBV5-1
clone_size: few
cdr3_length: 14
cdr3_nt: TGCGCCAGCAGCCCACAGGGGTCTAAAGAGACCCAGTACTTC
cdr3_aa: CASSPQGSKETQYF

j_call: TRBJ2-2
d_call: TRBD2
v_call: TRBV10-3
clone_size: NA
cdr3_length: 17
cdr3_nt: TGTGCCATCAGCATGGGGGGACTAGCGGACGGGGGCGGGGAGCTGTTTTTT
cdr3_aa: CAISMGGLADGGGELFF